This record looks at one T cell receptor (beta chain) sequence and its context. Antigen specificity is unknown. This specimen comes from a study of T-cell memory formation after mild COVID-19. Whole-study findings and limits: Pre-infection memory contained some responding clones, which suggested that cross-reactive memory had joined.

V lost 3 bases and J lost 0; bases outside the gene matches: 6. The CDR3 length is 16 residues. Germline V lookup: CDR1 DFQATT, CDR2 SNEGSKA (reference sequence). After 5'RACE with constant-segment primers, TCR alpha and TCR beta cDNA libraries carrying sample barcodes and UMIs were obtained. TCRdb re-called the 5' RACE reads through MiXCR, storing one row per CDR3 protein. The sample has hundreds of thousands of distinct CDR3 sequences; more than 15% are singletons. The V and J genes are TRBV20-1 and TRBJ2-3; 10 nucleotides align to TRBD2. The clonotype comes from an adult woman who had mild COVID-19 (a few samples of this study predate the infection). Cell type and time point are not known. Sequenced input: PBMCs or a T cell subset sorted from them (not recorded which). The CDR3 is CSASLAGVTSTDTQYF. As DNA, the CDR3 is TGCAGTGCTAGTCTAGCGGGGGTAACTAGCACAGATACGCAGTATTTT.